The source of this TCR beta chain is a study of shared T cell receptors in the human thymus. This clone was recorded only once. The CDR3 length is 14 residues. Germline values: CDR1 ENHRY, CDR2 SYGVKD. The J segment lost 4 bases and the V segment lost 6 bases, leaving 4 bases of the junction unmatched. Sequencing used immunoSEQ multiplex PCR; TCRdb keeps in-frame clones, though not all of them. The data show hundreds of thousands of clones, about four fifths seen once. These data also featured in a second study, about human thymus T cells. That source reports: In corrective heart surgery, resections were taken, and these provided the thymus tissue. Gene usage (both V and J) appeared biased in thymic and blood repertoires. Related research found strongly overlapping thymic repertoires in unrelated individuals.

The receptor was isolated from a boy under two years old with a congenital heart defect. Sample: thymocytes. The chain couples TRBV10-3 to TRBJ2-1; 9 nucleotides agree with TRBD2. The CDR3 sequence: CAIRPSGIYNEQFF. CDR3 DNA sequence: TGTGCCATCAGGCCTAGCGGGATATACAATGAGCAGTTCTTC.